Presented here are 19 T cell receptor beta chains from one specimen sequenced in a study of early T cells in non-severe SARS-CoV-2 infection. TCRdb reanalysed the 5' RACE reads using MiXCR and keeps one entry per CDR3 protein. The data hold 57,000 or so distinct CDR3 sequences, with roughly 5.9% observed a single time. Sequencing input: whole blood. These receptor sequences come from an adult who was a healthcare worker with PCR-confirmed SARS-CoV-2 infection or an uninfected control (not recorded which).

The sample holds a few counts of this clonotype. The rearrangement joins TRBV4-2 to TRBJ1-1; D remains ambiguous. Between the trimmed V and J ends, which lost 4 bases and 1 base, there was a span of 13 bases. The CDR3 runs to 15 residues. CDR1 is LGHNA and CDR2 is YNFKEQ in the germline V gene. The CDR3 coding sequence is TGTGCCAGCAGCCCCGCACAGAACCGGAACACTGAAGCTTTCTTT. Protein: CASSPAQNRNTEAFF.

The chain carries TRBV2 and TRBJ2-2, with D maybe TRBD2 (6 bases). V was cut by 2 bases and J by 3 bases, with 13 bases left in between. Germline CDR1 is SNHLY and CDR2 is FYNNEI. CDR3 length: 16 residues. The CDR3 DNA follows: TGTGCCAGCAGTGAAAACGCGGGGTCATACACCGGGGAGCTGTTTTTT. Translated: CASSENAGSYTGELFF.

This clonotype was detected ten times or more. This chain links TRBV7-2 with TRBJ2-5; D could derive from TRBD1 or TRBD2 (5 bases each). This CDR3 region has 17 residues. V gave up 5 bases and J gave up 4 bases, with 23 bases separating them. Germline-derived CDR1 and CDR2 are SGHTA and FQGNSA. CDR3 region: CASSLRGATTSGETQYF. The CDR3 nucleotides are TGTGCCAGCAGCCTACGAGGGGCTACAACCAGCGGAGAGACCCAGTACTTC. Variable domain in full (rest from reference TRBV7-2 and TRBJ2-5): GAGVSQSPSNKVTEKGKDVELRCDPISGHTALYWYRQSLGQGLEFLIYFQGNSAPDKSGLPSDRFSAERTGGSVSTLTIQRTQQEDSAVYLCASSLRGATTSGETQYFGPGTRLLVL.

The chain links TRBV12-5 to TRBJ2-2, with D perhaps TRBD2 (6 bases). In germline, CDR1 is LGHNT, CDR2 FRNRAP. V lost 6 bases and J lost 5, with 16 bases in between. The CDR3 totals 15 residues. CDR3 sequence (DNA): TGTGCTAGTGGGATTCCAGCGGGCTGGACCGGGGAGCTGTTTTTT. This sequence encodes CASGIPAGWTGELFF.

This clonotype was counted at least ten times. The CDR3 reads CSARVISTDSGEQYF. CDR3 nucleotide sequence: TGCAGTGCTAGAGTTATAAGCACAGATTCCGGCGAGCAGTACTTC. V gene TRBV20-1 combines with J gene TRBJ2-7; D remains ambiguous. The V end was cut by 1 base, the J end by 6 bases, with 19 bases between. This CDR3 is built from 15 residues. Germline V gives CDR1 DFQATT, CDR2 SNEGSKA (reference sequence).

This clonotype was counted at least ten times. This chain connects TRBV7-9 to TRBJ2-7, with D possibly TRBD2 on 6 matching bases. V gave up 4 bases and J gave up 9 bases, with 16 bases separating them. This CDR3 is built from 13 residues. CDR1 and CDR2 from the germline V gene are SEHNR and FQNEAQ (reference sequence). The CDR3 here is CASSSWRVRGQYF. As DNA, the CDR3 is TGTGCCAGCAGCTCATGGAGGGTTAGGGGGCAGTACTTC.

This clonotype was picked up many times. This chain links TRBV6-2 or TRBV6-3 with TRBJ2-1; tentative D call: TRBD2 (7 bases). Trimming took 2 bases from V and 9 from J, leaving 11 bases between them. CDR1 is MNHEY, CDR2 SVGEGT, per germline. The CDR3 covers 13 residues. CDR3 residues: CASSYRGGSEQFF. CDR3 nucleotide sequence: TGTGCCAGCAGTTACAGGGGGGGGAGTGAGCAGTTCTTC.

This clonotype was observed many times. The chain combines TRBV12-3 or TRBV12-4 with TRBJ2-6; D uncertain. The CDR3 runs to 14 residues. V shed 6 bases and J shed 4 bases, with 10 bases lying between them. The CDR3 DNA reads TGTGCCAGCAGCCCCTCAGGAGGGGCCAACGTCCTGACTTTC. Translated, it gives CASSPSGGANVLTF.

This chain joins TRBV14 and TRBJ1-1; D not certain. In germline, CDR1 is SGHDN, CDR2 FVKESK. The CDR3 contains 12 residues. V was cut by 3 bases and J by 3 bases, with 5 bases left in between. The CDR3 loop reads CASSQEYTEAFF. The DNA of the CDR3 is TGTGCCAGCAGCCAGGAATACACTGAAGCTTTCTTT.

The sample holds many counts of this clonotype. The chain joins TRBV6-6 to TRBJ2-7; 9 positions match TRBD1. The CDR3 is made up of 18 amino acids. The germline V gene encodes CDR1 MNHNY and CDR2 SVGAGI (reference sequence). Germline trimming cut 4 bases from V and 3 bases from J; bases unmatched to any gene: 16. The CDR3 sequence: CASSSFRSPGQGDYEQYF. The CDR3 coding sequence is TGTGCCAGCAGTTCATTCCGCTCTCCGGGACAGGGAGACTACGAGCAGTACTTC.

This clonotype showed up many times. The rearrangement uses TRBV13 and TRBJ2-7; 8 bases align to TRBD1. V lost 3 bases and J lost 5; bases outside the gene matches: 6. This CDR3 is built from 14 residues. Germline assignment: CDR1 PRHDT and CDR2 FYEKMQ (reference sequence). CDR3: CASSLRQGWNEQYF. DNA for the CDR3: TGTGCCAGCAGCTTGAGACAGGGGTGGAACGAGCAGTACTTC.

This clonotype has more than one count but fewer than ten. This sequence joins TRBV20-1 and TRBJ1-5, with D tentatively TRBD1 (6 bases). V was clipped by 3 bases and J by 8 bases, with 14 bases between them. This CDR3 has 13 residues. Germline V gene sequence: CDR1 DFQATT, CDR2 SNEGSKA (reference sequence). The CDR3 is CSASSAGVKPQHF. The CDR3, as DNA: TGCAGTGCTAGTTCGGCAGGGGTGAAGCCCCAGCATTTT.

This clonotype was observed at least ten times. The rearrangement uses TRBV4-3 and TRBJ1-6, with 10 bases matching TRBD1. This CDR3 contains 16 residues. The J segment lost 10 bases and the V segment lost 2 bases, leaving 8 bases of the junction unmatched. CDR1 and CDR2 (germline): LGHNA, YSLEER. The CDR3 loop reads CASSQFLTGGNSPLHF. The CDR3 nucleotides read TGCGCCAGCAGCCAATTCCTGACAGGGGGCAACTCACCCCTCCACTTT.

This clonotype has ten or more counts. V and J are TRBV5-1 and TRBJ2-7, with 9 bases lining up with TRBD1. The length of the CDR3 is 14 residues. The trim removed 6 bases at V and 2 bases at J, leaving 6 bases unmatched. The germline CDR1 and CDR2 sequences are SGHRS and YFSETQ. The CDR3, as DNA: TGCGCCAGCAAGCCTGGACAGGGGCCCTACGAGCAGTACTTC. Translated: CASKPGQGPYEQYF.

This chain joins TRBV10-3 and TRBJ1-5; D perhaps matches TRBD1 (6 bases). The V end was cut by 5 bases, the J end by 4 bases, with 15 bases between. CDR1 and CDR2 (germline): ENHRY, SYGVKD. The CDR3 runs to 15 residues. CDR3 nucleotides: TGTGCCATCAGTCCTTCGACAGGCGCGAATCAGCCCCAGCATTTT. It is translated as CAISPSTGANQPQHF.

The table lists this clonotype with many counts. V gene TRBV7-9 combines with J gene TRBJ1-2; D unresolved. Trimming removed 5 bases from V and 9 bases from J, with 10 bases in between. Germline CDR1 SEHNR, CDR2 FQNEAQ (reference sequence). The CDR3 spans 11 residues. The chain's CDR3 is CASSQVERYTF. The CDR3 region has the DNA TGTGCCAGCAGCCAGGTTGAGCGCTACACCTTC.

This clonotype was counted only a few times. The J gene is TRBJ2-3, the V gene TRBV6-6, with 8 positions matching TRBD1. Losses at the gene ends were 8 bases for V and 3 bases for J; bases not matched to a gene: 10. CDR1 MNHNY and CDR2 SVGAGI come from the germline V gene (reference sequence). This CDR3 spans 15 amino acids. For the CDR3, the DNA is TGTGCCAGCCGCCCGGACAGGGTGAAAACAGATACGCAGTATTTT. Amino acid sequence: CASRPDRVKTDTQYF.

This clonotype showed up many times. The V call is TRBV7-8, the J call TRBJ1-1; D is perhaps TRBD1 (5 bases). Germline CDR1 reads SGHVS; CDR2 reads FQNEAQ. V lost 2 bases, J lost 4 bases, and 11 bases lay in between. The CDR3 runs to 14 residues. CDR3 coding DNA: TGTGCCAGCAGCTTACGGGGCGCAGGCACTGAAGCTTTCTTT. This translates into CASSLRGAGTEAFF.

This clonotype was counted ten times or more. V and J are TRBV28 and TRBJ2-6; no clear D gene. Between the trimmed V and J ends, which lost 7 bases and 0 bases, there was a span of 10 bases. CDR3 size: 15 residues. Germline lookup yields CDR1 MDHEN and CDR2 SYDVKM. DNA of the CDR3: TGTGCCAGCACCCACAAGGGCTCTGGGGCCAACGTCCTGACTTTC. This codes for CASTHKGSGANVLTF.